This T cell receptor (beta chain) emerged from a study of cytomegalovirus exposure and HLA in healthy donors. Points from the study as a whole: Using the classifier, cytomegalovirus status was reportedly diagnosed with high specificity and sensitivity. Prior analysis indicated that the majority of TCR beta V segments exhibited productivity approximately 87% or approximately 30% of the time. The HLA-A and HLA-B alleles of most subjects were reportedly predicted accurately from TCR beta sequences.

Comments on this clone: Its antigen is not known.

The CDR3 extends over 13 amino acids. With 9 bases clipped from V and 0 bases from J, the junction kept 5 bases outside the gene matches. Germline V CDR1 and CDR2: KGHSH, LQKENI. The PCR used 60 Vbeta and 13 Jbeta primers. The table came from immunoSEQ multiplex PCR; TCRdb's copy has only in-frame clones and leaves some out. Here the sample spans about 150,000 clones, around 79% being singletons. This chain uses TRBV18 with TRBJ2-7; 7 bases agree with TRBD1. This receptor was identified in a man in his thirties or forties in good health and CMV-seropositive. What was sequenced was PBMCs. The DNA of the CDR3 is TGTGCCAGTTCGGGACAGAGCTCCTACGAGCAGTACTTC. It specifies CASSGQSSYEQYF.